This TCR beta chain was sequenced during a study of T cell responses to AZD1222 COVID-19 vaccine. In the case of this clone: Its target is not known.

Sequenced by immunoSEQ multiplex PCR; TCRdb stores in-frame clones only, minus some. The sample gives about 150,000 clones, 91% of which show up once; under 4% is in the top ten. Looked up from germline, CDR1 is KGHSH and CDR2 is LQKENI. The CDR3 is 15 residues long. Trimming took 5 bases from V and 2 from J; bases not matched to a gene: 5. Findings and limits, study-wide: Seropositivity was recorded at baseline in only a handful of AZD1222 recipients. Along spike, vaccine-associated CD4 TCRs were found throughout, with dominance at 160-218 and 743-854. Following two doses of AZD1222, Spike-specific TCR breadth and depth rose.

The chain uses TRBV18 and TRBJ1-2; 10 nucleotides match TRBD1. This clonotype was sampled from an adult who received the AZD1222 COVID-19 vaccine. The input for sequencing was peripheral blood, taken 28 days after the second AZD1222 dose. The CDR3 sequence is CASSFRDRGNYGYTF. CDR3 nucleotides: TGTGCCAGCTCATTCCGGGACAGGGGAAACTATGGCTACACCTTC.